Listed below are T cell receptor beta chains from one sample, sequenced in a study of blood T cells in healthy people across ages. Via MiXCR, TCRdb re-called the 5' RACE reads, giving one row per CDR3 protein. The repertoire holds approximately 800,000 distinct CDR3 sequences, roughly 50% seen once, with 25% to 30% in the top ten. The sample consisted of blood. The receptors here all came from a man between 40 and 49 years old in good health. CDR3s leave out the opening cysteine and the closing phenylalanine or tryptophan.

J gene	V gene	CDR3 protein
TRBJ2-7	TRBV27	AAGVAGGEQY
TRBJ1-4	TRBV18	ASSPRRGSGEKLF
TRBJ2-7	TRBV18	ASGDRPTYEQY
TRBJ2-1	TRBV5-1	ASSSDRTAHNEQF
TRBJ2-1	TRBV3-1	ASSQDLAGAYNEQF
TRBJ2-7	TRBV12-3/TRBV12-4	ASSLTGPYKYEQY
TRBJ2-7	TRBV5-3	ARGISASYEQY
TRBJ2-5	TRBV29-1	SVAQSYQETQY
TRBJ2-3	TRBV9	ASSVGQGGSTDTQY
TRBJ2-1	TRBV29-1	SVGRQGNEQF
TRBJ2-5	TRBV2	ASSQTGTPQETQY
TRBJ2-1	TRBV20-1	SALAYNEQF
TRBJ2-7	TRBV28	ASRKQGTISPYEQY
TRBJ2-1	TRBV29-1	SVGSGQTNEQF
TRBJ1-5	TRBV12-3/TRBV12-4	ASSLTESNQPQH
TRBJ2-2	TRBV15	ATSRDYRGQGRELF
TRBJ2-1	TRBV6-5	ASSFQREVYNEQF
TRBJ2-1	TRBV24-1	ATSDVTAGISYNEQF
TRBJ2-3	TRBV28	ASGRPSTDTQY
TRBJ2-4	TRBV4-2	ASSQDEASGRLNIQY
TRBJ1-3	TRBV25-1	ASSVRGRNTIY
TRBJ1-4	TRBV6-5	ASSPDPQGNNEKLF
TRBJ2-7	TRBV5-1	ASSLLSSQPNYEQY
NA	TRBV29-1	SVEGLGAEQY
TRBJ2-1	TRBV29-1	SVLGGLADSYNEQF
TRBJ2-1	TRBV5-6	ASSYPGLAESYNEQF
TRBJ1-1	TRBV7-9	ASSQLTGRAF
TRBJ2-1	TRBV7-3	ASTLAGVNNEQF
TRBJ2-1	TRBV6-2/TRBV6-3	ASTFSGGVGEQF
TRBJ1-6	TRBV6-5	ASSYGQGNSPLH
TRBJ2-1	TRBV10-2	ASIEKVRHDEQF
TRBJ1-3	TRBV15	ATSRDISGNTIY
TRBJ2-3	TRBV6-2/TRBV6-3	ACRRGGTDTQY
TRBJ2-5	TRBV20-1	SAIGGWRKTQY
TRBJ2-5	TRBV2	ASGSPGTQY
TRBJ1-4	TRBV4-2	ASSQDRGQGASGEKLF
TRBJ2-5	TRBV20-1	SARGQLARIRETQY
TRBJ1-5	TRBV6-1	ASSKTGGNQPQH
TRBJ1-5	TRBV20-1	SASRGYSNQPQH
TRBJ2-5	TRBV3-1	ASSQGDRGFLLQQY
TRBJ1-2	TRBV20-1	SAPTPGTGYT
TRBJ2-7	TRBV5-1	ASNLSQPSYEQY
TRBJ1-1	TRBV20-1	SAASGTGSMNTEAF
TRBJ2-1	TRBV6-1	ASSVWTSGDNEQF
TRBJ2-5	TRBV18	ASSPQKMITGETQY
TRBJ2-5	TRBV27	ASSPGTGGAETQY
TRBJ2-3	TRBV7-2	ASSLTPSQRRVDTQY
TRBJ2-4	TRBV12-3/TRBV12-4	ASSFEPLIQY
TRBJ2-1	TRBV15	ATSTRTSGKSYNEQF
TRBJ1-1	TRBV6-6	ASSPLQGYTEAF
TRBJ2-3	TRBV2	ASSTGTSGITDTQY
TRBJ1-5	TRBV6-2/TRBV6-3	ASSGQASSGTLTRSNQPQH
TRBJ2-7	TRBV12-3/TRBV12-4	ASSPRLAGAVYEQY
NA	TRBV7-2	ASNQRSAETQY
TRBJ1-1	TRBV2	ASRQEGHTEAF
TRBJ2-3	TRBV3-1	ASSQNPSGDTQY
TRBJ2-3	TRBV7-2	ASSLQADQSTDTQY